Below, 28 T cell receptor beta chains from the same sample are listed, as sequenced in a study of cytomegalovirus exposure and HLA in healthy donors. The PCR was carried out with 60 Vbeta primers and 13 Jbeta primers. The repertoire was sequenced with immunoSEQ multiplex PCR; TCRdb's copy has only in-frame clones and lacks some. This sample carries 250,000 or so clones, over 70% of them seen once, and the ten largest clones take roughly 7.4%. The specimen was PBMCs. The receptors stem from a woman aged 55-70 years in good health and CMV-seropositive.

The chain links TRBV5-4 to TRBJ2-2; D call uncertain. V dropped 1 base and J dropped 1 base, with 8 bases sitting between them. Per the germline V gene, CDR1 is SGHNT and CDR2 is YYREEE (reference sequence). This CDR3 has 15 residues. CDR3 region: CASSLTAENTGELFF. The CDR3 DNA reads TGTGCCAGCAGCTTGACGGCGGAGAACACCGGGGAGCTGTTTTTT. Full variable domain (remainder filled in from reference TRBV5-4 and TRBJ2-2): ETGVTQSPTHLIKTRGQQVTLRCSSQSGHNTVSWYQQALGQGPQFIFQYYREEENGRGNFPPRFSGLQFPNYSSELNVNALELDDSALYLCASSLTAENTGELFFGEGSRLTVL.

This sequence joins TRBV2 and TRBJ1-5, with D maybe TRBD1 (5 bases). V lost 4 bases to trimming and J lost 0 bases, with 16 bases between them. The germline CDR1 and CDR2 sequences are SNHLY and FYNNEI. CDR3 size: 17 residues. The CDR3 coding sequence is TGTGCCAGCAGTGGTAGGGGCAGGGCAAATAGCAATCAGCCCCAGCATTTT. Translation: CASSGRGRANSNQPQHF.

The chain recombines TRBV6-6 with TRBJ2-5; D is unclear. Germline assignment: CDR1 MNHNY and CDR2 SVGAGI (reference sequence). Trimming removed 0 bases from V and 4 bases from J, with 12 bases in between. The CDR3 is 15 residues long. The CDR3 nucleotides read TGTGCCAGCAGTTACTCATCAGGCTCCGCAGAGACCCAGTACTTC. Translation: CASSYSSGSAETQYF.

The chain employs TRBV7-9 and TRBJ2-7, with a weak D call TRBD1 (5 bases). V was shortened by 2 bases and J by 3 bases, with 8 bases between the two germline ends. CDR1 and CDR2 from the germline V gene are SEHNR and FQNEAQ (reference sequence). The CDR3 extends over 13 amino acids. For the CDR3, the DNA is TGTGCCAGCAGCTTACAGGGCGGCTACGAGCAGTACTTC. Translation gives CASSLQGGYEQYF.

This chain connects TRBV27 to TRBJ1-5; weak D call: TRBD1 (5 bases). This CDR3 contains 16 residues. Germline lookup yields CDR1 MNHEY and CDR2 SMNVEV (reference sequence). Trimming cost V 2 bases and J 0 bases, with 11 bases left between them. DNA for the CDR3: TGTGCCAGCAGTTTAACAGGTCCTCATAGCAATCAGCCCCAGCATTTT. Protein: CASSLTGPHSNQPQHF.

The chain carries TRBV6-5 and TRBJ2-2; TRBD2 matches at 7 bases. J lost 4 bases, V lost 6 bases, and 5 bases had no gene match. Germline V lookup: CDR1 MNHEY, CDR2 SVGAGI. The CDR3 runs to 14 residues. The DNA for the CDR3 is TGTGCCAGCAGGCCGACTAGCTTCACCGGGGAGCTGTTTTTT. Its translation: CASRPTSFTGELFF.

CDR3: CASSVGLTPYEQYF. The CDR3 nucleotides read TGTGCCAGCAGCGTAGGGCTCACCCCCTACGAGCAGTACTTC. The gene calls are TRBV9 and TRBJ2-7, with D uncertain. Per germline, CDR1 SGDLS and CDR2 YYNGEE. V lost 0 bases and J lost 2, with 9 bases in between. The CDR3 is 14 amino acids.

CDR3 sequence reads: CASSKARQGWYGYTF. The CDR3 DNA is TGTGCCAGCAGCAAAGCCCGACAGGGCTGGTATGGCTACACCTTC. The chain couples TRBV21-1 to TRBJ1-2; the table assigns TRBD1, which was not confirmed against the DNA. TRBV21-1 is deemed a pseudogene. The CDR3 is made up of 15 amino acids.

The chain links TRBV19 to TRBJ2-2, with D possibly matching TRBD1 (5 bases). With 7 bases removed from V and 4 bases from J, the gap between germline ends came to 16 bases. CDR1 is LNHDA, CDR2 SQIVND, per germline (reference sequence). The CDR3 totals 15 residues. CDR3: CASKRREGATGELFF. The CDR3 region has the DNA TGTGCCAGTAAGCGAAGAGAAGGGGCCACCGGGGAGCTGTTTTTT.

The CDR3 is CASSSGTGETIYF. In DNA form, the CDR3 reads TGCGCCAGCAGCTCCGGGACAGGGGAGACCATATATTTT. The chain uses TRBV5-1 and TRBJ1-3; 10 nucleotides line up with TRBD1. The CDR3 is 13 residues long. V trimming: 3 bases; J trimming: 10 bases; junction bases outside the gene matches: 4. In germline, CDR1 is SGHRS, CDR2 YFSETQ. The full variable domain, its missing parts supplied by reference TRBV5-1 and TRBJ1-3, is KAGVTQTPRYLIKTRGQQVTLSCSPISGHRSVSWYQQTPGQGLQFLFEYFSETQRNKGNFPGRFSGRQFSNSRSEMNVSTLELGDSALYLCASSSGTGETIYFGEGSWLTVV.

V and J are TRBV7-2 and TRBJ2-7, with 10 bases identical to TRBD2. Germline trimming cut 4 bases from V and 6 bases from J; bases unmatched to any gene: 9. The CDR3 covers 15 residues. Germline V gives CDR1 SGHTA, CDR2 FQGNSA. CDR3 sequence: CASSSSPGLAFEQYF. The CDR3 DNA sequence: TGTGCCAGCAGCTCGTCCCCGGGACTAGCGTTCGAGCAGTACTTC.

The genes are TRBV14 and TRBJ2-1; TRBD2 aligns across 7 bases. Germline V lookup: CDR1 SGHDN, CDR2 FVKESK. The V segment lost 4 bases and the J segment 2 bases; nucleotides outside the gene matches: 2. CDR3 length: 14 amino acids. CDR3 sequence reads: CASSLGLAYNEQFF. The DNA for the CDR3 is TGTGCCAGCAGCCTCGGACTAGCCTACAATGAGCAGTTCTTC.

A few counts support this clone. The chain uses TRBV5-1 and TRBJ2-2, with 8 bases that match TRBD1. The germline CDR1 and CDR2 sequences are SGHRS and YFSETQ. The CDR3 extends over 15 amino acids. V shed 3 bases, J shed 1 base, and the junction held 2 bases outside the gene matches. CDR3 amino acids: CASSSGTGNTGELFF. The CDR3 nucleotides read TGCGCCAGCAGCTCCGGGACAGGGAACACCGGGGAGCTGTTTTTT.

The table lists this clone with a few counts. Different DNA sequences within this sample yield the same CDR3. This chain uses TRBV7-3 with TRBJ1-1; D remains unclear. CDR1 is SGHTA, CDR2 FQGTGA, per germline. The CDR3 contains 12 residues. V lost 4 bases and J lost 7, with 10 bases in between. The CDR3: CASSSPPGEAFF. In nucleotides, the CDR3 is TGTGCCAGCAGCTCCCCCCCGGGTGAAGCTTTCTTT.

This chain uses TRBV7-3 with TRBJ2-3; tentative D call: TRBD1 (5 bases). CDR3 length equals 17 residues. Germline lookup yields CDR1 SGHTA and CDR2 FQGTGA. V shed 2 bases and J shed 0 bases, with 15 bases lying between them. The CDR3 DNA sequence: TGTGCCAGCAGCTTAGGGGCGATCGGAATTAGCACAGATACGCAGTATTTT. Translated, it gives CASSLGAIGISTDTQYF. Looking up the rest from reference TRBV7-3 and TRBJ2-3 gives the full variable domain: GAGVSQTPSNKVTEKGKYVELRCDPISGHTALYWYRQSLGQGPEFLIYFQGTGAADDSGLPNDRFFAVRPEGSVSTLKIQRTERGDSAVYLCASSLGAIGISTDTQYFGPGTRLTVL.

The V and J genes are TRBV25-1 and TRBJ1-4; 10 bases align to TRBD1. V trimming: 2 bases; J trimming: 10 bases; junction bases outside the gene matches: 7. Germline V CDR1 and CDR2: MGHDK, SYGVNS. The CDR3 has 15 amino acids. DNA of the CDR3: TGTGCCAGCAGTGAAAGCCTGGGGGACAGGGGAAAACTGTTTTTT. It translates to CASSESLGDRGKLFF.

The V call is TRBV2, the J call TRBJ1-2, with TRBD1 matching over 8 bases. The germline V gene encodes CDR1 SNHLY and CDR2 FYNNEI. The ends lost 3 bases at V and 2 bases at J; junction bases unmatched: 5. This CDR3 spans 15 amino acids. This CDR3 is CASSEFTGGNYGYTF. As DNA, the CDR3 is TGTGCCAGCAGTGAGTTTACAGGGGGGAACTATGGCTACACCTTC.

This clone came up once. The chain has TRBV9 and TRBJ1-5; D uncertain. Germline values: CDR1 SGDLS, CDR2 YYNGEE. V was shortened by 4 bases and J by 0 bases, with 14 bases between the two germline ends. The CDR3 has 16 residues. CDR3 nucleotide sequence: TGTGCCAGCAGCCTTAGGAACAGACATAGCAATCAGCCCCAGCATTTT. Protein product: CASSLRNRHSNQPQHF.

V and J are TRBV6-6 and TRBJ2-1; 7 bases are shared with TRBD2. V was pared by 6 bases and J by 8 bases, with 13 bases of the junction left unmatched. Germline CDR1 reads MNHNY; CDR2 reads SVGAGI (reference sequence). There are 15 residues in the CDR3. CDR3 sequence: CASRKGLGEGDEQFF. DNA of the CDR3: TGTGCCAGCAGAAAAGGACTAGGAGAGGGTGATGAGCAGTTCTTC.

The rearrangement links TRBV12-5 to TRBJ2-7; 8 bases are shared with TRBD1. This CDR3 is built from 14 residues. V dropped 2 bases and J dropped 4; count of bases not matched to a gene: 4. Per the germline V gene, CDR1 is LGHNT and CDR2 is FRNRAP. The CDR3 DNA sequence: TGTGCTAGTGGTTTGCAGGGGGCGCGATACGAGCAGTACTTC. Protein sequence: CASGLQGARYEQYF.

The V gene is TRBV9, the J gene TRBJ1-2; no clear D gene. This CDR3 is 15 amino acids long. From germline, CDR1 is SGDLS and CDR2 YYNGEE. V was clipped by 4 bases and J by 0 bases, with 13 bases between them. CDR3 amino acids: CASSSRVDANYGYTF. The CDR3 DNA sequence: TGTGCCAGCAGCTCCCGGGTCGACGCTAACTATGGCTACACCTTC.

The rearrangement uses TRBV27 and TRBJ1-1, with 8 bases fitting TRBD1. The CDR3 is 15 amino acids. With V trimmed by 5 bases and J by 10 bases, 15 bases remained unmatched. Germline-derived CDR1 and CDR2 are MNHEY and SMNVEV (reference sequence). The CDR3: CASSTLQGAALRAFF. CDR3 sequence (DNA): TGTGCCAGCAGTACTCTTCAGGGGGCCGCTTTAAGAGCTTTCTTT.

This chain connects TRBV27 to TRBJ1-2; TRBD1 matches at 9 bases. Germline CDR1 reads MNHEY; CDR2 reads SMNVEV (reference sequence). The CDR3 contains 11 residues. The ends lost 8 bases at V and 5 bases at J; junction bases unmatched: 0. CDR3 protein: CASGQGYGYTF. CDR3 in DNA: TGTGCCAGCGGACAGGGGTATGGCTACACCTTC.

The rearrangement uses TRBV7-8 and TRBJ2-1; TRBD2 aligns across 9 bases. CDR3 length: 14 amino acids. The V segment lost 5 bases and the J segment 6 bases; nucleotides outside the gene matches: 5. Germline V CDR1 and CDR2: SGHVS, FQNEAQ. The CDR3 region has the DNA TGTGCCAGCAGCCAAGGGACTAGCCGCAATGAGCAGTTCTTC. Its translation: CASSQGTSRNEQFF.

The chain joins TRBV19 to TRBJ2-3, with D perhaps TRBD2 (5 bases). This CDR3 region has 14 residues. With 1 base removed from V and 3 bases from J, the gap between germline ends came to 8 bases. Germline V gene data show CDR1 as LNHDA and CDR2 as SQIVND (reference sequence). In DNA form, the CDR3 reads TGTGCCAGTAGTATAGGAGGGATGACAGATACGCAGTATTTT. It codes for CASSIGGMTDTQYF.

The J gene is TRBJ1-5, the V gene TRBV23-1, with 7 bases identical to TRBD1. TRBV23-1 is marked as an open reading frame, function uncertain. V lost 6 bases to trimming and J lost 0 bases; unmatched junction nucleotides: 8. This CDR3 is 16 amino acids long. The DNA of the CDR3 is TGCGCCAGCAGCCACCCCACAGGGGATAGCAATCAGCCCCAGCATTTT. Translation gives CASSHPTGDSNQPQHF.

V usage is TRBV10-3 and J usage is TRBJ2-7; 11 bases are a match to TRBD2. CDR3 length: 15 residues. Losses at the gene ends were 7 bases for V and 4 bases for J; bases not matched to a gene: 9. Germline V gene sequence: CDR1 ENHRY, CDR2 SYGVKD. CDR3 nucleotides: TGTGCCATCACCCAGGGGGGACTAGCGGTATACGAGCAGTACTTC. The encoded protein is CAITQGGLAVYEQYF.

The chain combines TRBV11-2 with TRBJ2-7; D might be TRBD2 (5 bases). V was cut by 5 bases and J by 1 base, with 18 bases left in between. The CDR3 sequence is 16 residues long. The germline V gene encodes CDR1 SGHAT and CDR2 FQNNGV. This CDR3 is CASSPQPATGSYEQYF. The CDR3 nucleotides are TGTGCCAGCAGCCCCCAGCCCGCCACGGGATCCTACGAGCAGTACTTC.